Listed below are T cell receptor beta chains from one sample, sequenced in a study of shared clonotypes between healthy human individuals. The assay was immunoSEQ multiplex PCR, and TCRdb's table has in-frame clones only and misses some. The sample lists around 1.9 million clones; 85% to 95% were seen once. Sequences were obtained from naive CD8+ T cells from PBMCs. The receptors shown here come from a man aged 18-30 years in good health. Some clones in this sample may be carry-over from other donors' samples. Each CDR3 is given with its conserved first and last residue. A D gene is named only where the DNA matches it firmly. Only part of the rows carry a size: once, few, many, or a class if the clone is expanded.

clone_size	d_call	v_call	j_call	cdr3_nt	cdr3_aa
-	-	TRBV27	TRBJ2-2	TGTGCCAGCAGTTCGGACCTCCGGGGGGAGCTGTTTTTT	CASSSDLRGELFF
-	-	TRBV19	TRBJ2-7	TGTGCCAGTAGTATTGACGGCAGCAGTCGGTCCTACGAGCAGTACTTC	CASSIDGSSRSYEQYF
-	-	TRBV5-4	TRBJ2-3	TGTGCCAGCAGCCCCTCGCCGGGGCCCGACTACACAGATACGCAGTATTTT	CASSPSPGPDYTDTQYF
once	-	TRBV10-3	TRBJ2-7	TGTGCCATCAGTGAGTCGGGCGGTTCCTACGAGCAGTACTTC	CAISESGGSYEQYF
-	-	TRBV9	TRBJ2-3	TGTGCCAGCAGCGCGCTAGGAACAGATACGCAGTATTTT	CASSALGTDTQYF
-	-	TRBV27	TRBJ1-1	TGTGCCAGCCGTCGTTCACGCCTGAACACTGAAGCTTTCTTT	CASRRSRLNTEAFF
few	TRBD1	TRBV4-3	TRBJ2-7	TGCGCCAGCAGCCAAGGTTCAGGGGGCTCCTACGAGCAGTACTTC	CASSQGSGGSYEQYF
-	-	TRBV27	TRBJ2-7	TGTGCCAGCAGGGGTGGCAGGACCCGCGAGCAGTACTTC	CASRGGRTREQYF
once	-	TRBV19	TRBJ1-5	TGTGCCAGTAGTCCCTGGGGTGGCGGCAATCAGCCCCAGCATTTT	CASSPWGGGNQPQHF
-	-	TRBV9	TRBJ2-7	TGTGCCAGCAGCGGCTCCATGGACAACGAGCAGTACTTC	CASSGSMDNEQYF
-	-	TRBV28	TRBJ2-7	TGTGCCAGCAGACCTTACCTGGGGGCTAAAGGGGACGAGCAGTACTTC	CASRPYLGAKGDEQYF
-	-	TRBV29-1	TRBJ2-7	TGCAGCGCCTCCCGCAGGGCGCGAGGAGCCTACGAGCAGTACTTC	CSASRRARGAYEQYF
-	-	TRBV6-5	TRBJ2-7	TGTGCCAGCCAATCGTCGGGGTTTGGCGAGCAGTACTTC	CASQSSGFGEQYF
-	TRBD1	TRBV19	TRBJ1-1	TGTGCCAGTAGTATTGGGACAGGGGGCACTGAAGCTTTCTTT	CASSIGTGGTEAFF
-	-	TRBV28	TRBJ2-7	TGTGCCAGCAGTTCATACAGGGCGTCCTACGAGCAGTACTTC	CASSSYRASYEQYF
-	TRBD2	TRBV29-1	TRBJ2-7	TGCAGCGTGTTAGCGGGAGGCCCCATTTACGAGCAGTACTTC	CSVLAGGPIYEQYF
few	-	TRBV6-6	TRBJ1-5	TGTGCCAGCAGGGAGCAGGGTAACAATCAGCCCCAGCATTTT	CASREQGNNQPQHF
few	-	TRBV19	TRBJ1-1	TGTGCCAGTAGTCACAGGGTGGTGACTGAAGCTTTCTTT	CASSHRVVTEAFF
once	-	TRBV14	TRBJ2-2	TGTGCCAGCAGCCCCAAGATGGACGGGGAGCTGTTTTTT	CASSPKMDGELFF
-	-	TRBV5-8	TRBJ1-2	TGTGCCAGCAGCTTTTTTGCCTTTAACTATGGCTACACCTTC	CASSFFAFNYGYTF
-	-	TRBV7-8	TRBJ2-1	TGTGCCAGCAGCCCCCGCCCGGGACTCCTTAATGAGCAGTTCTTC	CASSPRPGLLNEQFF
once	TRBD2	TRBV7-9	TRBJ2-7	TGTGCCAGCAGCTTGGGCCCAGCGGGGGACTCGAGGCAGTACTTC	CASSLGPAGDSRQYF
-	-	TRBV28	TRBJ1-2	TGTGCCAGCAGTTTTGGGGCCAGAGATGGCTACACCTTC	CASSFGARDGYTF
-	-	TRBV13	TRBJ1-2	TGTGCCAGCAGCTTAGGGGACTCCGGCTACACCTTC	CASSLGDSGYTF
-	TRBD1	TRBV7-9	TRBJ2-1	TGTGCCAGCAGCTTAAGGGACAGGGGCCTCAATGAGCAGTTCTTC	CASSLRDRGLNEQFF
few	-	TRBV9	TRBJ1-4	TGTGCCAGCAGCGCCACGGGGCCAAATGAAAAACTGTTTTTT	CASSATGPNEKLFF
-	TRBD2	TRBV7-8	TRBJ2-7	TGTGCCAGCAGCTCCTTAGCGGGAGGTTCCTACGAGCAGTACTTC	CASSSLAGGSYEQYF
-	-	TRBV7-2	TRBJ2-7	TGTGCCAGCAGCTTAGGACAGAGCACCTACGAGCAGTACTTC	CASSLGQSTYEQYF
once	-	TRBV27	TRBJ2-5	TGTGCCAGCAGTCTCCTCGGGTACCAAGAGACCCAGTACTTC	CASSLLGYQETQYF
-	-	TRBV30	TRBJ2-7	TGTGCCTGGAGTGTCAGGGACCTCTCCTACGAGCAGTACTTC	CAWSVRDLSYEQYF
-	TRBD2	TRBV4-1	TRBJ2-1	TGCGCCAGCAGCCAAGATCGATGGACTAGCGGTTCCTACAATGAGCAGTTCTTC	CASSQDRWTSGSYNEQFF
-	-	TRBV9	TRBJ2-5	TGTGCCAGCAGCGGCGGCCGTTCTGGGGAGACCCAGTACTTC	CASSGGRSGETQYF
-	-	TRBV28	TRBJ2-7	TGTGCCAGCAGTTTAGAACAGTCCTACGAGCAGTACTTC	CASSLEQSYEQYF
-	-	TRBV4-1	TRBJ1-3	TGCGCCAGCAGCCAAAGAGCCCCCCCGAGCTCTGGAAACACCATATATTTT	CASSQRAPPSSGNTIYF
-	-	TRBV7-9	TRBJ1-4	TGTGCCAGCAGCCAAGGAGAGGTTGAAACTAATGAAAAACTGTTTTTT	CASSQGEVETNEKLFF
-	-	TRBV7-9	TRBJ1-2	TGTGCCAGCAGCCTCGGTGGGGGGGGAAAGGTCTATGGCTACACCTTC	CASSLGGGGKVYGYTF
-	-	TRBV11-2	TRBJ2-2	TGTGCCAGCAGCCTTCAGGGCACCGGGGAGCTGTTTTTT	CASSLQGTGELFF
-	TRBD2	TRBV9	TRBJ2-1	TGTGCCAGCAGCGTAGTGGGACTAGGACCCGATGAGCAGTTCTTC	CASSVVGLGPDEQFF
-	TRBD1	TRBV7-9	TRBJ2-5	TGTGCCAGCTGTGCAGGGGGCAGGGAGACCCAGTACTTC	CASCAGGRETQYF
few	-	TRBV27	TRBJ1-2	TGTGCCAGCAACCCAATAGGGTCGAACTATGGCTACACCTTC	CASNPIGSNYGYTF
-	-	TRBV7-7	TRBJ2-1	TGTGCCAGCAGCTTTTTGGCGGGTGGATTGGGTGAGCAGTTCTTC	CASSFLAGGLGEQFF
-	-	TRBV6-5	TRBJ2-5	TGTGCCAGCGGCCCCCCTGACCAAGAGACCCAGTACTTC	CASGPPDQETQYF
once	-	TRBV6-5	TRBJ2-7	TGTGCCAGCAGCCCTACCGGACTTACCTCCTACGAGCAGTACTTC	CASSPTGLTSYEQYF